A selection of T cell receptor beta chains follows, all from one sample in a study of T cell responses to AZD1222 COVID-19 vaccine. Method: immunoSEQ multiplex PCR; TCRdb's copy keeps in-frame clones and lacks some. The table has about 180,000 clones, 88% seen once. Sequencing was performed on peripheral blood, taken on day 0 of AZD1222 vaccination. These receptors were obtained from an adult in good health. CDR3s include the opening cysteine and the closing phenylalanine or tryptophan. Fields, in order: J gene, clone size, D gene, V gene, CDR3 DNA, CDR3 protein. A D gene is named only where the DNA matches it firmly. Size tells how often a clone was seen (once, few, many) or the class of an expanded clone, and some rows leave it out.

TRBJ1-2 | NA | NA | TRBV3-1/TRBV3-2 | TGTGCCAGCAGCCAAGATCTTACAGGTCCCCTAAACTATGGCTACACCTTC | CASSQDLTGPLNYGYTF
TRBJ1-1 | NA | NA | TRBV19 | TGTGCCAGTAGCATAGGGGGGGGGCACACTGAAGCTTTCTTT | CASSIGGGHTEAFF
TRBJ1-5 | NA | NA | TRBV12-3/TRBV12-4 | TGTGCCAGCAGTCGGACAGTGAATCAGCCCCAGCATTTT | CASSRTVNQPQHF
TRBJ1-2 | once | TRBD1 | TRBV9 | TGTGCCAGCAGCGCCTCGGACAGGGTGGATGGCTACACCTTC | CASSASDRVDGYTF
TRBJ1-4 | NA | TRBD1 | TRBV7-8 | TGTGCCAGCAGCCCAGACAGGGGGCGCCCAGAAAAACTGTTTTTT | CASSPDRGRPEKLFF
TRBJ2-2 | NA | TRBD1 | TRBV6-1 | TGTGCCAGCAGTGAACTGGGACAGCAGAACACCGGGGAGCTGTTTTTT | CASSELGQQNTGELFF
TRBJ2-7 | NA | NA | TRBV18 | TGTGCCAGCTCACCGGGCGGTGGGGACTACGAGCAGTACTTC | CASSPGGGDYEQYF
TRBJ2-5 | NA | TRBD2 | TRBV6-2/TRBV6-3 | TGTGCCAGCAGTTACTCGGAGCGGGGGATTCAAGAGACCCAGTACTTC | CASSYSERGIQETQYF
TRBJ2-6 | NA | NA | TRBV6-5 | TGTGCCAGCAGTTATGGGGGAGAAGGGGCCAACGTCCTGACTTTC | CASSYGGEGANVLTF
TRBJ1-2 | NA | NA | TRBV30 | TGTGCCTGGAGCCCGGGGCAGGGAATCTATGGCTACACCTTC | CAWSPGQGIYGYTF
TRBJ2-7 | once | NA | TRBV30 | TGTGCCTGGAGTGACAGTACCTACGAGCAGTACTTC | CAWSDSTYEQYF
TRBJ2-1 | NA | TRBD2 | TRBV28 | TGTGCCAGTCATCTCGGGGGGGGTTCCACCAATGAGCAGTTCTTC | CASHLGGGSTNEQFF
TRBJ1-1 | NA | NA | TRBV5-4 | TGTGCCAGCAGCGGGCAACAGGGCCGCATGAACACTGAAGCTTTCTTT | CASSGQQGRMNTEAFF
TRBJ1-1 | NA | TRBD1 | TRBV28 | TGTGCCAGCAGCCCAGGGGGACAGGGGAACACTGAAGCTTTCTTT | CASSPGGQGNTEAFF
TRBJ1-4 | NA | NA | TRBV23-1 | TGCGCCAGCAGTCGTCCCGGAGCAGGTGGGATGATAACTAATGAAAAACTGTTTTTT | CASSRPGAGGMITNEKLFF
TRBJ1-1 | NA | NA | TRBV10-3 | TGTGCCATCAGGGGGGGGAAAAATGAAGCTTTCTTT | CAIRGGKNEAFF
TRBJ2-1 | NA | NA | TRBV2 | TGTGCCAGCAGTTCAGAAACGTCGACAGGGCAGTTCTTC | CASSSETSTGQFF
TRBJ2-7 | NA | NA | TRBV5-4 | TGTGCCAGCAGCTTTACGTATTCCCACGAGCAGTACTTC | CASSFTYSHEQYF
TRBJ2-1 | NA | NA | TRBV5-1 | TGCGCCAGCAGCTTGGGGGTGACTCCCCCCTGGGAGCAGTTCTTC | CASSLGVTPPWEQFF
TRBJ2-6 | few | NA | TRBV29-1 | TGCAGCGTTAGGGGGGTCTCTGGGGCCAACGTCCTGACTTTC | CSVRGVSGANVLTF
TRBJ1-2 | NA | TRBD1 | TRBV30 | TGTGCCTGGAGTGTAGGAGGGGGCTTAGGCTACACCTTC | CAWSVGGGLGYTF
TRBJ2-5 | NA | NA | TRBV29-1 | TGCAGCGTTCCGACCGCCCAAGAGACCCAGTACTTC | CSVPTAQETQYF
TRBJ1-2 | NA | TRBD1 | TRBV28 | TGTGCCAGCAGGCCTTATACAGGGGGCGCGGGTGGCTACACCTTC | CASRPYTGGAGGYTF
TRBJ1-1 | NA | NA | TRBV19 | TGTGCCAGTAGTATAGTCGGACAGATGAACACTGAAGCTTTCTTT | CASSIVGQMNTEAFF
TRBJ1-2 | NA | TRBD1 | TRBV19 | TGTGCCAGTAGATTCCGGGACAGCTCTTATGGCTACACCTTC | CASRFRDSSYGYTF
TRBJ1-1 | few | NA | TRBV6-5 | TGTGCCAGCAGTCCCACACAGACTGAAGCTTTCTTT | CASSPTQTEAFF
TRBJ1-2 | NA | NA | TRBV6-6 | TGTGCCAGCCAGGACAGTAACTATGGCTACACCTTC | CASQDSNYGYTF
TRBJ2-3 | once | NA | TRBV3-1/TRBV3-2 | TGTGCCAGCAGCCAAGCAATTCTGGGGGGAGGAGATACGCAGTATTTT | CASSQAILGGGDTQYF
TRBJ2-7 | NA | NA | TRBV14 | TGTGCCAGCAGCCAAGATGGCCCCGGGACAACCTACGAGCAGTACTTC | CASSQDGPGTTYEQYF
TRBJ2-1 | NA | TRBD1 | TRBV14 | TGTGCCAGCAGCCAGAGACAGGGAGTGGGCAATGAGCAGTTCTTC | CASSQRQGVGNEQFF
TRBJ2-7 | NA | TRBD2 | TRBV7-6 | TGTGCCAGCAGCTTAGGTAGCGGGGGAGCCTACGAGCAGTACTTC | CASSLGSGGAYEQYF